This paragraph covers one T cell receptor (beta chain) sequence. The antigen is not known. The data are from a study of cytomegalovirus exposure and HLA in healthy donors. Study background: For the approximately 400 genotyped donors, around 76% fell within the Caucasian-associated ancestry cluster. Notes on the study in general: Compared with the roughly 700-donor mean, an Asian-associated ancestry cluster reportedly had fewer N-insertions, according to a later analysis. An observed cluster of highly shared sequence variants was recorded as a likely sequencing artifact.

60 Vbeta and 13 Jbeta primers were used in PCR. Method: immunoSEQ multiplex PCR; TCRdb's copy keeps in-frame clones and lacks some. The sample consists of some 150,000 clones, around 86% of them appearing once. Sequences were obtained from PBMCs. The receptor comes from a woman between 45 and 65 years old in good health and CMV-seropositive.

In DNA form, the CDR3 reads TGCGCCAGCAGCGTCGGGGGGCTGAACACCGGGGAGCTGTTTTTT. It encodes CASSVGGLNTGELFF. The chain employs TRBV5-1 and TRBJ2-2; D is perhaps TRBD2 (7 bases). This CDR3 comprises 15 residues. V dropped 4 bases and J dropped 1 base, with 11 bases sitting between them. Germline lookup yields CDR1 SGHRS and CDR2 YFSETQ.